This TCR beta chain was sequenced during a study of T cells in Graves' hyperthyroidism and ophthalmopathy. Study outcomes and limitations: Classification by a 13 V-J model distinguished ophthalmopathy from stable hyperthyroidism. Most clonotypes expanded in the thyroid (above 0.001) were also present in blood. It was a median around 6 months before onset that the model predicted ophthalmopathy.

Clinicians diagnosed patients from clinical symptoms, serum thyroxine and TRAb, thyroid ultrasound and orbital computed tomography. Many counts were recorded for this clonotype. The antigen is not known. CDR1 is DFQATT, CDR2 SNEGSKA, per germline (reference sequence). The CDR3 has 11 residues. The V end was cut by 5 bases, the J end by 4 bases, with 7 bases between. TCR beta CDR3 regions were amplified from RNA transcripts. A first-round RT-PCR of the TCR CDR3 used the HTBI primer set. TCRdb reprocessed the multiplex PCR reads via MiXCR and lists one record per CDR3 protein. The data show around 430,000 distinct CDR3 sequences, with around 14% seen just once and roughly 33% held by the top ten.

The sequencing sample was made of blood. The receptor was isolated from a woman aged 25 to 45 with Graves' hyperthyroidism. The rearrangement uses TRBV20-1 and TRBJ2-3; no firm D call. As DNA, the CDR3 is TGCAGTGCTGCCCTAGCAGATACGCAGTATTTT. Residues: CSAALADTQYF.